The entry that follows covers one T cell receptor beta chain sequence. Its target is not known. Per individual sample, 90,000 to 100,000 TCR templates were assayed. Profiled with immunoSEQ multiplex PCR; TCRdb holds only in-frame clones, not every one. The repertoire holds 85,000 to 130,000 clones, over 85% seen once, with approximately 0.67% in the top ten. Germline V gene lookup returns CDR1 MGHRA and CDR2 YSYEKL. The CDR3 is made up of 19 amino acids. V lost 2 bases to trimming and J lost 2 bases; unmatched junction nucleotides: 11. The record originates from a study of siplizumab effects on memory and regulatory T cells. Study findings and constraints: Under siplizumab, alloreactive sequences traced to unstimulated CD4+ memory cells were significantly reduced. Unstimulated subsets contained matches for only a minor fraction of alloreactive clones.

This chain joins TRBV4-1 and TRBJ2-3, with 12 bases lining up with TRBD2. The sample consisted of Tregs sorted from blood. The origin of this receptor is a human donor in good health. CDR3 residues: CASSQPSGGARKFTDTQYF. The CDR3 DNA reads TGCGCCAGCAGCCAACCTAGCGGGGGGGCCCGAAAATTCACAGATACGCAGTATTTT.